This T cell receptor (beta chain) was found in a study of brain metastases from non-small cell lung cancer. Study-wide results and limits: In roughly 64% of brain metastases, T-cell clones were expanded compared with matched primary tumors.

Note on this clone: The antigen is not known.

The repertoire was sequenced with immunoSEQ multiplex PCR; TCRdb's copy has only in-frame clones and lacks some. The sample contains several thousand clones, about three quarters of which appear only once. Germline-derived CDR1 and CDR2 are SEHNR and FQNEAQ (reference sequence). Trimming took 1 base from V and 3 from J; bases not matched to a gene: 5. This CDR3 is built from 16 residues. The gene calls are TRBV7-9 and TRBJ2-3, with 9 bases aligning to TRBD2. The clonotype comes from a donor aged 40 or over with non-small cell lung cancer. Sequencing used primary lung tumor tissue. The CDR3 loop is CASSLGSGGRTDTQYF. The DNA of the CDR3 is TGTGCCAGCAGCTTAGGTAGCGGGGGACGGACAGATACGCAGTATTTT. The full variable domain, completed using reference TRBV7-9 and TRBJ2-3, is DTGVSQNPRHKITKRGQNVTFRCDPISEHNRLYWYRQTLGQGPEFLTYFQNEAQLEKSRLLSDRFSAERPKGSFSTLEIQRTEQGDSAMYLCASSLGSGGRTDTQYFGPGTRLTVL.